This entry lists 15 T cell receptor beta chains sequenced from one sample in a study of cytomegalovirus exposure and HLA in healthy donors. TCRdb keeps only in-frame clones here, not all; method: immunoSEQ multiplex PCR. The table has some 99,000 clones, about 90% seen once. Sequencing used PBMCs. The receptors were sampled from a woman aged 18-29 years in good health and CMV-seronegative.

The J gene is TRBJ2-7, the V gene TRBV11-3; D not certain. This CDR3 comprises 13 residues. V lost 2 bases to trimming and J lost 6 bases, with 11 bases between them. Per germline, CDR1 SGHNT and CDR2 YENEEA. For the CDR3, the DNA is TGTGCCAGCAGCTTATGGTTTTCGAGCGAGCAGTACTTC. The encoded protein is CASSLWFSSEQYF.

The gene calls are TRBV4-3 and TRBJ2-6; 8 nucleotides match TRBD1. The CDR3 is made up of 22 amino acids. The trim removed 1 base at V and 2 bases at J, leaving 19 bases unmatched. The germline V gene encodes CDR1 LGHNA and CDR2 YSLEER. CDR3 region: CASSQVAGGARYLLTGANVLTF. CDR3 nucleotide sequence: TGCGCCAGCAGCCAAGTGGCAGGGGGCGCGCGGTATCTCCTCACTGGGGCCAACGTCCTGACTTTC.

The chain uses TRBV28 and TRBJ1-5; possible D gene TRBD1, 6 bases. Germline-derived CDR1 and CDR2 are MDHEN and SYDVKM. The CDR3 has 15 amino acids. Trimming stripped 5 bases from V and 5 bases from J, with 16 bases between. CDR3 sequence: CASSPPNRVYQPQHF. The CDR3, as DNA: TGTGCCAGCAGTCCCCCCAACAGGGTCTATCAGCCCCAGCATTTT.

The chain combines TRBV9 with TRBJ2-1; perhaps TRBD2 as D (6 bases). The CDR3 sequence is 15 residues long. The V end was cut by 2 bases, the J end by 5 bases, with 14 bases between. CDR1 SGDLS and CDR2 YYNGEE come from the germline V gene. CDR3 nucleotides: TGTGCCAGCAGCGTCTACGCGGGACCGAACAATGAGCAGTTCTTC. It translates to CASSVYAGPNNEQFF.

The genes are TRBV5-1 and TRBJ2-1, with a tentative D call TRBD2 (6 bases). Germline lookup yields CDR1 SGHRS and CDR2 YFSETQ. CDR3 length: 16 amino acids. Trimming pared 0 bases from V and 3 bases from J, leaving 13 bases between. CDR3 residues: CASSLDIGGGYNEQFF. The CDR3 DNA reads TGCGCCAGCAGCTTGGACATTGGGGGAGGCTACAATGAGCAGTTCTTC.

This clone is a singleton in its sample. The rearrangement links TRBV6-5 to TRBJ2-3, with D hard to call. The CDR3 loop spans 11 amino acids. The germline V gene has CDR1 MNHEY and CDR2 SVGAGI. Trimming pared 6 bases from V and 5 bases from J, leaving 6 bases between. CDR3 sequence (DNA): TGTGCCAGCAGAAAGAGAGATACGCAGTATTTT. Its translation: CASRKRDTQYF.

This chain links TRBV5-5 with TRBJ1-4; D gene uncertain. The germline CDR1 and CDR2 sequences are SGHKS and YYEKEE (reference sequence). CDR3 length equals 13 residues. Trimming left V 0 bases short and J 8 bases short, with 8 bases between. The CDR3 sequence is CASSLEWAEKLFF. In DNA, the CDR3 is TGTGCCAGCAGCTTGGAGTGGGCCGAAAAACTGTTTTTT.

This clone was observed once. V gene TRBV6-5 combines with J gene TRBJ1-1; D is undetermined. CDR1 and CDR2 (germline): MNHEY, SVGAGI. The ends were cut back, 2 bases at V and 1 base at J, with 11 bases in the middle. CDR3 length: 15 residues. CDR3 nucleotides: TGTGCCAGCAGTTACGAGAAAAGGAGGAACACTGAAGCTTTCTTT. Translation: CASSYEKRRNTEAFF.

The chain carries TRBV7-2 and TRBJ1-2; D ambiguous. V was cut by 2 bases and J by 2 bases, with 6 bases left in between. This CDR3 is 13 amino acids long. Germline V gene data show CDR1 as SGHTA and CDR2 as FQGNSA. The CDR3 nucleotides are TGTGCCAGCAGCTTACTATCAAACTATGGCTACACCTTC. As protein: CASSLLSNYGYTF.

This sequence joins TRBV27 and TRBJ2-3; 7 bases are a match to TRBD2. CDR1 MNHEY and CDR2 SMNVEV come from the germline V gene (reference sequence). Trimming cost V 7 bases and J 3 bases; bases outside gene matches: 13. The CDR3 runs to 16 residues. The CDR3 reads CASIPPNGRWTDTQYF. CDR3 nucleotide sequence: TGTGCCAGCATCCCTCCCAACGGGAGGTGGACAGATACGCAGTATTTT.

The chain links TRBV29-1 to TRBJ1-1, with a tentative D call TRBD1 (5 bases). From germline, CDR1 is SQVTM and CDR2 ANQGSEA. The CDR3 runs 13 residues. V was cut by 4 bases and J by 4 bases, with 13 bases left in between. CDR3 protein: CSVGEGLSTEAFF. CDR3 DNA sequence: TGCAGCGTTGGGGAGGGGTTAAGCACTGAAGCTTTCTTT. Full variable domain (remainder filled in from reference TRBV29-1 and TRBJ1-1): SAVISQKPSRDICQRGTSLTIQCQVDSQVTMMFWYRQQPGQSLTLIATANQGSEATYESGFVIDKFPISRPNLTFSTLTVSNMSPEDSSIYLCSVGEGLSTEAFFGQGTRLTVV.

This clone appeared once. The chain couples TRBV10-2 to TRBJ1-4; 11 bases match TRBD1. The CDR3 is 17 amino acids. CDR1 is WSHSY, CDR2 SAAADI, per germline. Trimming took 2 bases from V and 7 from J; bases not matched to a gene: 9. The CDR3 reads CASSEPSGQGASEKLFF. CDR3 DNA: TGCGCCAGCAGTGAGCCCTCCGGACAGGGGGCGAGTGAAAAACTGTTTTTT.

J is TRBJ2-7 and V is TRBV19; 8 bases agree with TRBD1. V trimming: 4 bases; J trimming: 6 bases; junction bases outside the gene matches: 8. CDR1 LNHDA and CDR2 SQIVND come from the germline V gene (reference sequence). The CDR3 is 14 amino acids. CDR3 in DNA: TGTGCCAGTAGTAGCAGGGGGCGATCCCTCGAGCAGTACTTC. Protein product: CASSSRGRSLEQYF. The complete variable domain, with remaining parts taken from reference TRBV19 and TRBJ2-7, reads DGGITQSPKYLFRKEGQNVTLSCEQNLNHDAMYWYRQDPGQGLRLIYYSQIVNDFQKGDIAEGYSVSREKKESFPLTVTSAQKNPTAFYLCASSSRGRSLEQYFGPGTRLTVT.

This clone was counted between two and nine times. The chain combines TRBV2 with TRBJ1-2; D is undetermined. Germline loops: CDR1 SNHLY, CDR2 FYNNEI. V was shortened by 4 bases and J by 1 base, with 16 bases between the two germline ends. The CDR3 has 16 residues. The CDR3 nucleotides are TGTGCCAGCAGTGTGCAAGGGAACGGGGTTAACTATGGCTACACCTTC. This translates into CASSVQGNGVNYGYTF. The whole variable domain, remainder taken from reference TRBV2 and TRBJ1-2, is EPEVTQTPSHQVTQMGQEVILRCVPISNHLYFYWYRQILGQKVEFLVSFYNNEISEKSEIFDDQFSVERPDGSNFTLKIRSTKLEDSAMYFCASSVQGNGVNYGYTFGSGTRLTVV.

This clone was detected once. In DNA, the CDR3 is TGTGCCAGCAGTTTGGGGACAGATAGCAATCAGCCCCAGCATTTT. It is translated as CASSLGTDSNQPQHF. The chain links TRBV28 to TRBJ1-5; 7 bases are shared with TRBD1. The CDR3 loop spans 15 amino acids. V shed 3 bases, J shed 0 bases, and the junction held 2 bases outside the gene matches. Germline V gives CDR1 MDHEN, CDR2 SYDVKM.